These 28 T cell receptor beta chains were all obtained from the same sample, sequenced in a study of T cells after yellow fever vaccination. TCRdb re-called the 5' RACE reads with MiXCR, one entry per CDR3 protein. The data show about 320,000 distinct CDR3 sequences, around 4.5% seen once. The source material was PBMCs, sampled 15 days after the yellow fever booster vaccination. Receptors were obtained from a man in his late teens or twenties who received the YFV17D yellow fever vaccine.

The chain couples TRBV7-8 to TRBJ2-3; 8 nucleotides match TRBD2. Trimming cost V 1 base and J 4 bases; bases outside gene matches: 10. Germline V lookup: CDR1 SGHVS, CDR2 FQNEAQ. The CDR3 length is 17 residues. The CDR3 protein is CASSLERAAGDSDTQYF. The DNA for the CDR3 is TGTGCCAGCAGCTTAGAAAGGGCAGCGGGGGACTCAGATACGCAGTATTTT.

This chain links TRBV20-1 with TRBJ2-3; D is unresolved. Per germline, CDR1 DFQATT and CDR2 SNEGSKA (reference sequence). The length of the CDR3 is 14 residues. Trimming cost V 1 base and J 3 bases, with 11 bases left between them. The CDR3 spells CSARVSFGTDTQYF. CDR3 in DNA: TGCAGTGCTAGAGTTAGCTTCGGTACAGATACGCAGTATTTT.

Many counts were recorded for this clonotype. The J gene is TRBJ2-5, the V gene TRBV10-1; TRBD1 is a possible D gene (5 bases). The CDR3 length is 14 residues. The V and J ends lost 3 bases and 5 bases respectively, with 13 bases between them. Germline V gives CDR1 WNHNN, CDR2 SYGVQD (reference sequence). This chain's CDR3 is CASSDSSPGETQYF. CDR3 DNA sequence: TGCGCCAGCAGTGACAGCTCCCCAGGGGAGACCCAGTACTTC.

The rearrangement links TRBV10-3 to TRBJ2-5; 8 nucleotides match TRBD1. CDR3 length: 12 residues. J lost 7 bases, V lost 4 bases, and 2 bases had no gene match. Germline V lookup: CDR1 ENHRY, CDR2 SYGVKD. The CDR3 loop is CAISGTGRTQYF. The CDR3, as DNA: TGTGCCATCAGTGGGACAGGGAGGACCCAGTACTTC.

This clonotype was counted many times. The DNA for the CDR3 is TGTGCCAGCAGTTTAGTCCGGGGGACCCAGTACTTC. Residues: CASSLVRGTQYF. The rearrangement uses TRBV12-3 or TRBV12-4 and TRBJ2-5; weak D call: TRBD2 (5 bases). The CDR3 has 12 amino acids. V lost 1 base, J lost 7 bases, and 7 bases lay in between.

This clonotype was seen many times. V usage is TRBV7-2 and J usage is TRBJ1-3; the D is unclear. This CDR3 is 14 amino acids long. From germline, CDR1 is SGHTA and CDR2 FQGNSA. V was cut by 4 bases and J by 0 bases, with 7 bases left in between. CDR3 sequence: CASSSQISGNTIYF. In nucleotides, the CDR3 is TGTGCCAGCAGCTCCCAAATCTCTGGAAACACCATATATTTT.

For the CDR3, the DNA is TGTGCCAGCAGTCGGACAGACCTATACACCGGGGAGCTGTTTTTT. It is translated as CASSRTDLYTGELFF. This rearrangement joins TRBV12-3 or TRBV12-4 to TRBJ2-2; D may be TRBD1 (6 bases). Trimming cost V 5 bases and J 3 bases, with 13 bases left between them. This CDR3 has 15 amino acids.

This clonotype showed up many times. This chain joins TRBV5-5 and TRBJ2-2, with a possible D match to TRBD1 (6 bases). CDR1 is SGHKS and CDR2 is YYEKEE in the germline V gene (reference sequence). The CDR3 runs to 13 residues. The V end was cut by 7 bases, the J end by 3 bases, with 10 bases between. For the CDR3, the DNA is TGTGCCAGCGAGGGGGTACACACCGGGGAGCTGTTTTTT. Protein sequence: CASEGVHTGELFF.

This clonotype came up many times. The rearrangement uses TRBV9 and TRBJ2-3; 11 bases align to TRBD2. The CDR3 sequence is 17 residues long. V shed 4 bases, J shed 8 bases, and the junction held 15 bases outside the gene matches. Germline lookup yields CDR1 SGDLS and CDR2 YYNGEE. CDR3 amino acids: CASSPSTVAGGPRTQYF. The CDR3 nucleotides are TGTGCCAGCAGCCCTTCAACCGTAGCGGGGGGGCCGCGTACGCAGTATTTT.

J is TRBJ1-5 and V is TRBV20-1; 9 bases agree with TRBD1. CDR3 length: 15 amino acids. The J segment lost 7 bases and the V segment lost 3 bases, leaving 10 bases of the junction unmatched. The germline gives CDR1 DFQATT, CDR2 SNEGSKA (reference sequence). The CDR3 DNA is TGCAGTGCTAGCTCTACAGGGGGCAAGCGACAGCCCCAGCATTTT. Amino acid sequence: CSASSTGGKRQPQHF.

This clonotype was found many times. The V call is TRBV18, the J call TRBJ2-1, with D possibly being TRBD1 or TRBD2 (6 bases each). V dropped 6 bases and J dropped 7 bases, with 19 bases sitting between them. The CDR3 length is 15 residues. Germline CDR1 is KGHSH and CDR2 is LQKENI. CDR3 residues: CASSRRGGTSNEQFF. The CDR3 DNA reads as TGTGCCAGCTCCCGCCGAGGAGGGACAAGTAATGAGCAGTTCTTC.

In this sample, this clonotype turned up many times. This sequence joins TRBV6-5 and TRBJ2-1; TRBD2 aligns across 12 bases. With V trimmed by 6 bases and J by 3 bases, 6 bases remained unmatched. CDR1 and CDR2 (germline): MNHEY, SVGAGI. This CDR3 has 16 amino acids. CDR3: CASRLTSGGLYNEQFF. CDR3 sequence (DNA): TGTGCCAGCAGGCTGACTAGCGGGGGCCTCTACAATGAGCAGTTCTTC.

In this sample, this clonotype turned up a few times. The genes are TRBV20-1 and TRBJ1-1, with D possibly being TRBD1 (6 bases). V was pared by 5 bases and J by 5 bases, with 15 bases between. This CDR3 is 13 amino acids long. Germline CDR1 is DFQATT and CDR2 is SNEGSKA (reference sequence). CDR3 sequence: CSAPRAGETEAFF. The CDR3 DNA reads TGCAGTGCTCCCCGGGCAGGGGAGACTGAAGCTTTCTTT.

The V gene is TRBV4-3, the J gene TRBJ2-1; D is unresolved. Looked up from germline, CDR1 is LGHNA and CDR2 is YSLEER. This CDR3 has 15 amino acids. The V end lost 4 bases, the J end lost 4 bases, and 14 bases lay between the germline ends. Written as DNA, the CDR3 is TGCGCCAGCAGCCCGGATCCGAATTATTACAATGAGCAGTTCTTC. Encoded protein: CASSPDPNYYNEQFF.

Ten or more counts support this clonotype. V usage is TRBV5-6 and J usage is TRBJ2-7; 8 bases are a match to TRBD1. Germline CDR1 and CDR2: SGHDT and YYEEEE. With 4 bases clipped from V and 4 bases from J, the junction kept 4 bases outside the gene matches. CDR3 length: 13 amino acids. CDR3 in amino acids: CASSVDRGYEQYV. In nucleotides, the CDR3 is TGTGCCAGCAGCGTAGACAGGGGTTACGAGCAGTACGTC.

V usage is TRBV4-2 and J usage is TRBJ1-1, with 7 nucleotides matching TRBD1. There are 15 residues in the CDR3. The V and J ends lost 1 base and 0 bases, in that order; junction bases with no gene match: 2. Germline values: CDR1 LGHNA, CDR2 YNFKEQ. The CDR3 region is CASSQGGQLNTEAFF. Here the CDR3 DNA reads TGTGCCAGCAGCCAAGGGGGACAGTTGAACACTGAAGCTTTCTTT.

This clonotype was counted ten times or more. This CDR3 is CASSLAGTLNYGYTF. The CDR3 bases are TGTGCCAGCAGCCTAGCCGGGACCCTCAACTATGGCTACACCTTC. The chain has TRBV2 and TRBJ1-2; tentatively, D is TRBD1 (5 bases). Germline-derived CDR1 and CDR2 are SNHLY and FYNNEI. The CDR3 extends over 15 amino acids. The V end was cut by 6 bases, the J end by 2 bases, with 16 bases between.

This clonotype was detected many times. The chain joins TRBV4-3 to TRBJ2-1, with TRBD1 matching 7 bases. CDR1 is LGHNA and CDR2 is YSLEER in the germline V gene. The V and J ends lost 0 bases and 9 bases, in that order; junction bases with no gene match: 11. CDR3 length: 16 residues. CDR3 nucleotides: TGCGCCAGCAGCCAAGATACCCCCGACAGGGTATGTGAGCAGTTCTTC. It is translated as CASSQDTPDRVCEQFF.

This clonotype was recorded a few times. This chain connects TRBV29-1 to TRBJ2-5; 7 bases map to TRBD1. The CDR3 is 14 amino acids. Per germline, CDR1 SQVTM and CDR2 ANQGSEA. Trimming cost V 7 bases and J 5 bases; bases outside gene matches: 13. The CDR3 loop reads CSAASRGRMETQYF. The CDR3, as DNA: TGCAGCGCAGCTAGTAGGGGGCGCATGGAGACCCAGTACTTC.

This clonotype has a count of ten or more. The chain is built from TRBV20-1 and TRBJ2-7, with D unclear. The CDR3 runs to 11 residues. The ends were cut back, 3 bases at V and 4 bases at J, with 7 bases in the middle. Germline V gene data show CDR1 as DFQATT and CDR2 as SNEGSKA (reference sequence). CDR3 in amino acids: CSASAWYEQYF. CDR3 coding DNA: TGCAGTGCTAGTGCCTGGTACGAGCAGTACTTC.

This clonotype has at least ten counts. The chain is built from TRBV27 and TRBJ2-6; D is unresolved. The CDR3 runs to 17 residues. Germline CDR1 is MNHEY and CDR2 is SMNVEV (reference sequence). V lost 7 bases to trimming and J lost 2 bases, with 18 bases between them. The CDR3 DNA is TGTGCCAGCACTGAAAGGGCCCGTTTAACTGGGGCCAACGTCCTGACTTTC. It yields the protein CASTERARLTGANVLTF. Looking up the rest from reference TRBV27 and TRBJ2-6 gives the full variable domain: EAQVTQNPRYLITVTGKKLTVTCSQNMNHEYMSWYRQDPGLGLRQIYYSMNVEVTDKGDVPEGYKVSRKEKRNFPLILESPSPNQTSLYFCASTERARLTGANVLTFGAGSRLTVL.

This rearrangement joins TRBV24-1 to TRBJ1-2; no reliable D call. From germline, CDR1 is KGHDR and CDR2 SFDVKD. The CDR3 loop spans 13 amino acids. V was clipped by 4 bases and J by 1 base, with 6 bases between them. CDR3 sequence (DNA): TGTGCCACCAGTGAAAAGAATAACTATGGCTACACCTTC. This gives the protein CATSEKNNYGYTF.

There are many counts of this clonotype. The V gene is TRBV12-3 or TRBV12-4, the J gene TRBJ2-3; D assignment may be TRBD1 or TRBD2 (5 bases each). V was pared by 2 bases and J by 5 bases, with 11 bases between. This CDR3 is built from 14 residues. The CDR3 DNA is TGTGCCAGCAGTTTAAATGCTGGGGGAGATACGCAGTATTTT. Translated, it gives CASSLNAGGDTQYF.

This clonotype was picked up many times. The CDR3 loop is CASSQAGGWAQYF. CDR3 coding DNA: TGCGCCAGCAGCCAAGCAGGGGGCTGGGCCCAGTACTTC. The chain has TRBV4-3 and TRBJ2-5; 8 nucleotides agree with TRBD1. Germline assignment: CDR1 LGHNA and CDR2 YSLEER. CDR3 size: 13 residues. The V and J ends lost 1 base and 9 bases, in that order; junction bases with no gene match: 4.

DNA for the CDR3: TGTGCCAGCAGTGCCGGACGGATCACTGAAGCTTTCTTT. Translation: CASSAGRITEAFF. J is TRBJ1-1 and V is TRBV25-1; no definite D call. Germline CDR1 MGHDK, CDR2 SYGVNS. This CDR3 is 13 amino acids long. Deletions cut 4 bases from V and 4 bases from J, with 10 bases between.

In this sample, this clonotype turned up many times. This chain connects TRBV7-3 to TRBJ2-1, with 11 bases identical to TRBD2. With V trimmed by 5 bases and J by 16 bases, 16 bases remained unmatched. Looked up from germline, CDR1 is SGHTA and CDR2 is FQGTGA. CDR3 length: 15 residues. The CDR3 spells CASSPTGTSGEGHFF. DNA for the CDR3: TGTGCCAGCAGCCCCACGGGGACTAGCGGCGAAGGGCATTTCTTC.

This chain uses TRBV15 with TRBJ1-1; D gene ambiguous. Germline V gene data show CDR1 as LNHNV and CDR2 as YYDKDF (reference sequence). The CDR3 is made up of 13 amino acids. V lost 4 bases to trimming and J lost 0 bases, with 6 bases between them. The CDR3 here is CATSTTMNTEAFF. As DNA, the CDR3 is TGTGCCACCAGCACCACCATGAACACTGAAGCTTTCTTT.

This clonotype showed up just a few times. The CDR3: CASSLGRGLALPEQFF. In DNA, the CDR3 is TGTGCCAGCAGCTTAGGCCGGGGACTAGCCCTCCCGGAGCAGTTCTTC. The V gene is TRBV7-2, the J gene TRBJ2-1, with TRBD2 matching 9 bases. Germline CDR1 is SGHTA and CDR2 is FQGNSA. After removal of 1 base from V and 10 bases from J, the junction contained 11 bases not matched to a gene. The CDR3 is 16 amino acids.